Sequencing of this T cell receptor beta chain was carried out in a study of identical twins. This clonotype was seen a few times. Using its own MiXCR run on the 5' RACE reads, TCRdb lists one record per CDR3 protein. The sample lists fewer than 500,000 distinct CDR3 sequences, approximately 25% occurring once. V was cut by 3 bases and J by 0 bases, with 9 bases left in between. This CDR3 spans 15 amino acids. Germline loops: CDR1 LNHNV, CDR2 YYDKDF (reference sequence). The sample also formed part of further work on T cells expressing NK-cell markers. That paper states: Repertoire data for TCR beta were derived from sorted T cells (CD3+CD56+NKG2C+, CD3+CD56+NKG2C- and CD3+CD56-NKG2C+). The study sequenced eight donors, seven HCMV-seropositive and one seronegative.

This chain uses TRBV15 with TRBJ2-1; no definite D call. Sequenced: CD4+ T cells sorted from blood. The receptor's source is a woman aged 18-29 years in good health. CDR3 residues: CATSRGGYSYNEQFF. CDR3 in DNA: TGTGCCACCAGCAGGGGTGGTTACTCCTACAATGAGCAGTTCTTC.